The next 26 T cell receptor beta chains were all read from a single sample in a study of T-cell memory formation after mild COVID-19. Each CDR3 protein is one row after TCRdb ran MiXCR on the 5' RACE reads. The table shows hundreds of thousands of distinct CDR3 sequences, with about 20% occurring only once. The sample consisted of PBMCs or a T cell subset sorted from them (not recorded which). The receptor source for this set is an adult woman who had mild COVID-19 (a few samples of this study predate the infection). Cell type and time point are not known.

The rearrangement links TRBV9 to TRBJ1-2, with D unclear. V was pared by 3 bases and J by 1 base, with 7 bases between. The CDR3 has 13 amino acids. The germline V gene encodes CDR1 SGDLS and CDR2 YYNGEE. CDR3 protein: CASSGGFNYGYTF. In DNA, the CDR3 is TGTGCCAGCAGCGGAGGGTTTAACTATGGCTACACCTTC. The whole variable domain, filled in from reference TRBV9 and TRBJ1-2, reads DSGVTQTPKHLITATGQRVTLRCSPRSGDLSVYWYQQSLDQGLQFLIQYYNGEERAKGNILERFSAQQFPDLHSELNLSSLELGDSALYFCASSGGFNYGYTFGSGTRLTVV.

This clonotype was counted many times. This sequence joins TRBV20-1 and TRBJ1-5; 7 nucleotides match TRBD1. From germline, CDR1 is DFQATT and CDR2 SNEGSKA (reference sequence). The CDR3 is 14 amino acids. The ends lost 6 bases at V and 2 bases at J; junction bases unmatched: 7. CDR3: CSASTGIGNQPQHF. The CDR3 coding sequence is TGCAGTGCCTCGACAGGGATTGGCAATCAGCCCCAGCATTTT.

This clonotype has only a few counts. The rearrangement links TRBV20-1 to TRBJ1-5, with D possibly TRBD1 on 5 matching bases. CDR3 length: 15 residues. The V end lost 6 bases, the J end lost 7 bases, and 22 bases lay between the germline ends. Germline lookup yields CDR1 DFQATT and CDR2 SNEGSKA (reference sequence). The CDR3 here is CSASGAGTGDQPQHF. The DNA of the CDR3 is TGCAGTGCCTCAGGCGCCGGGACGGGGGACCAGCCCCAGCATTTT.

The J gene is TRBJ2-7, the V gene TRBV7-6, with D hard to call. The germline V and J ends were trimmed by 4 bases and 5 bases, with 15 bases remaining between them. The CDR3 extends over 14 amino acids. The V gene's germline CDR1 is SGHVS and CDR2 FNYEAQ. Here the CDR3 reads CASSSRPSFHEQYF. The CDR3 nucleotides are TGTGCCAGCAGCTCCCGACCCAGCTTCCACGAGCAGTACTTC.

This clonotype showed up many times. The chain is built from TRBV11-2 and TRBJ1-5, with a possible D match to TRBD1 (6 bases). CDR3 length: 15 residues. With 4 bases removed from V and 6 bases from J, the gap between germline ends came to 16 bases. From germline, CDR1 is SGHAT and CDR2 FQNNGV. The CDR3 coding sequence is TGTGCCAGCAGCTCCGTTACAGGGCGGAGTCAGCCCCAGCATTTT. As protein: CASSSVTGRSQPQHF.

The rearrangement uses TRBV15 and TRBJ2-7; maybe TRBD1 (6 bases). Germline-derived CDR1 and CDR2 are LNHNV and YYDKDF (reference sequence). Between the trimmed V and J ends, which lost 1 base and 6 bases, there was a span of 16 bases. The CDR3 covers 15 residues. CDR3 sequence: CATSRAWAGEGEQYF. The DNA for the CDR3 is TGTGCCACCAGCAGAGCTTGGGCAGGGGAAGGCGAGCAGTACTTC.

The sample holds many counts of this clonotype. This chain connects TRBV11-2 to TRBJ2-7; 9 bases are shared with TRBD1. In germline, CDR1 is SGHAT, CDR2 FQNNGV. CDR3 size: 15 residues. V lost 3 bases, J lost 7 bases, and 10 bases stayed unmatched. The CDR3 DNA follows: TGTGCCAGCAGCTTCTCGGGGACAGGGCTGGGAGAGCAGTACTTC. This encodes CASSFSGTGLGEQYF.

In this sample, this clonotype turned up a few times. The chain has TRBV9 and TRBJ1-2; no firm D call. V gave up 0 bases and J gave up 0 bases, with 3 bases separating them. The length of the CDR3 is 13 residues. Per germline, CDR1 SGDLS and CDR2 YYNGEE. The CDR3 bases are TGTGCCAGCAGCGTAGGCTCTAACTATGGCTACACCTTC. It encodes CASSVGSNYGYTF.

In the case of this clonotype: At one end the junction does not follow the germline gene, possibly because of a read error. The chain joins TRBV12-3 or TRBV12-4 to TRBJ1-6; TRBD1 matches at 8 bases. The CDR3 has 17 residues. The CDR3 DNA reads as TGTGCCAGCAGCCAACTGCCCCCTGGACAGGGTAATTCACCCCTACACTTT. It yields the protein CASSQLPPGQGNSPLHF.

The table lists this clonotype with a few counts. The chain employs TRBV29-1 and TRBJ2-2; TRBD1 might be the D (6 bases). The CDR3 is 14 residues long. Germline CDR1 reads SQVTM; CDR2 reads ANQGSEA. Deletions cut 6 bases from V and 1 base from J, with 12 bases between. The CDR3 sequence is CSVQPQGNTGELFF. CDR3 DNA sequence: TGCAGCGTGCAACCACAGGGGAACACCGGGGAGCTGTTTTTT.

This chain joins TRBV6-5 and TRBJ2-7, with D perhaps being TRBD1 or TRBD2 (6 bases each). Germline values: CDR1 MNHEY, CDR2 SVGAGI. There are 16 residues in the CDR3. Trimming took 6 bases from V and 2 from J, leaving 20 bases between them. The CDR3 nucleotides read TGTGCCAGCAGAACCGGAGGGGGATATGGGACCTACGAGCAGTACTTC. This encodes CASRTGGGYGTYEQYF.

This clonotype was seen once. The rearrangement uses TRBV7-9 and TRBJ1-4; D might be TRBD1 (5 bases). This CDR3 contains 15 residues. Germline V CDR1 and CDR2: SEHNR, FQNEAQ (reference sequence). With 6 bases removed from V and 4 bases from J, the gap between germline ends came to 15 bases. The CDR3 sequence: CASSPGGILNEKLFF. The CDR3 DNA reads as TGTGCCAGCAGTCCGGGGGGGATCCTTAATGAAAAACTGTTTTTT. Combining the CDR3 with reference TRBV7-9 and TRBJ1-4 gives the whole variable domain DTGVSQNPRHKITKRGQNVTFRCDPISEHNRLYWYRQTLGQGPEFLTYFQNEAQLEKSRLLSDRFSAERPKGSFSTLEIQRTEQGDSAMYLCASSPGGILNEKLFFGSGTQLSVL.

The rearrangement links TRBV6-5 to TRBJ1-1; 7 bases are a match to TRBD1. The CDR3 covers 15 residues. CDR1 and CDR2 (germline): MNHEY, SVGAGI. The V gene end was trimmed by 6 bases and the J gene end by 5 bases; junction bases not matched to a gene: 12. The CDR3: CASSRPTGRKTEAFF. In nucleotides, the CDR3 is TGTGCCAGCAGCCGACCGACAGGGCGAAAAACTGAAGCTTTCTTT.

The chain carries TRBV25-1 and TRBJ2-7, with a weak D call TRBD1 (5 bases). CDR1 is MGHDK and CDR2 is SYGVNS in the germline V gene. CDR3 length equals 14 residues. Trimming removed 9 bases at V and 1 base at J, with 16 bases between. CDR3: CARGVYSLSYEQYF. The CDR3 DNA is TGTGCCAGAGGGGTCTACAGCCTTTCCTACGAGCAGTACTTC.

This chain links TRBV4-3 with TRBJ2-3; 11 bases align to TRBD2. Per germline, CDR1 LGHNA and CDR2 YSLEER. The ends lost 1 base at V and 4 bases at J; junction bases unmatched: 10. This CDR3 comprises 18 residues. The CDR3 sequence is CASSQGWILAGVADTQYF. Here the CDR3 DNA reads TGCGCCAGCAGCCAAGGATGGATACTAGCGGGAGTCGCAGATACGCAGTATTTT.

The chain employs TRBV18 and TRBJ2-3; 7 positions agree with TRBD1. CDR1 and CDR2 from the germline V gene are KGHSH and LQKENI. The CDR3 is 15 amino acids. The J segment lost 0 bases and the V segment lost 2 bases, leaving 2 bases of the junction unmatched. The CDR3 protein is CASSPGTVSTDTQYF. As DNA, the CDR3 is TGTGCCAGCTCACCAGGGACAGTCAGCACAGATACGCAGTATTTT.

The chain recombines TRBV7-9 with TRBJ2-5; a possible D gene is TRBD2 (7 bases). The length of the CDR3 is 14 residues. Germline CDR1 and CDR2: SEHNR and FQNEAQ (reference sequence). V was cut by 3 bases and J by 4 bases, with 12 bases left in between. CDR3 loop: CASSFGGGAETQYF. CDR3 coding DNA: TGTGCCAGCAGCTTTGGTGGGGGGGCAGAGACCCAGTACTTC.

This clonotype has a single count. The chain combines TRBV9 with TRBJ2-5; tentative D call: TRBD2 (6 bases). The ends were cut back, 2 bases at V and 2 bases at J, with 10 bases in the middle. Germline CDR1 SGDLS, CDR2 YYNGEE. This CDR3 has 14 residues. The CDR3 nucleotides read TGTGCCAGCAGCGTGACGGGACTGCAAGAGACCCAGTACTTC. Its protein product is CASSVTGLQETQYF.

V gene TRBV29-1 combines with J gene TRBJ2-3; tentatively, D is TRBD1 (5 bases). Between the trimmed V and J ends, which lost 6 bases and 2 bases, there was a span of 18 bases. This CDR3 spans 15 amino acids. The germline CDR1 and CDR2 sequences are SQVTM and ANQGSEA. The CDR3 loop is CSVGPIRGITDTQYF. The CDR3 DNA is TGCAGCGTGGGCCCGATTAGGGGAATCACAGATACGCAGTATTTT.

This clonotype was seen a handful of times. The chain couples TRBV4-3 to TRBJ1-2, with D possibly TRBD1 on 6 matching bases. The CDR3 loop spans 15 amino acids. V lost 0 bases and J 2 bases, leaving 10 bases between the germline ends. CDR1 LGHNA and CDR2 YSLEER come from the germline V gene. The CDR3 protein is CASSQDAGENYGYTF. The CDR3 DNA follows: TGCGCCAGCAGCCAAGATGCAGGGGAAAACTATGGCTACACCTTC.

This clonotype was observed at least ten times. CDR3: CASSQGARQPQHF. The DNA of the CDR3 is TGTGCCAGTAGTCAGGGGGCTCGGCAGCCCCAGCATTTT. J is TRBJ1-5 and V is TRBV19, with TRBD1 matching 8 bases. The CDR3 is 13 residues long. With V trimmed by 5 bases and J by 7 bases, 4 bases remained unmatched. Germline V gene sequence: CDR1 LNHDA, CDR2 SQIVND (reference sequence).

The rearrangement uses TRBV4-1 and TRBJ2-5, with D perhaps TRBD2 (5 bases). This CDR3 contains 16 residues. V was trimmed by 3 bases and J by 0 bases, leaving 14 bases between them. Germline V lookup: CDR1 MGHRA, CDR2 YSYEKL. The CDR3 reads CASSQRHPGDQETQYF. As DNA, the CDR3 is TGCGCCAGCAGCCAGAGACACCCCGGGGACCAAGAGACCCAGTACTTC.

In this sample, this clonotype turned up a few times. The chain couples TRBV16 to TRBJ2-1, with D perhaps matching TRBD1 (6 bases). Germline V gene data show CDR1 as KGHSY and CDR2 as FQNENV. This CDR3 spans 15 amino acids. Trimming pared 0 bases from V and 7 bases from J, leaving 13 bases between. The CDR3 coding sequence is TGTGCCAGCAGCCAATCAAGGGGGAGAGGTAATGAGCAGTTCTTC. Amino acids: CASSQSRGRGNEQFF.

In this sample, this clonotype turned up a few times. The chain recombines TRBV14 with TRBJ1-1; tentatively, D is TRBD1 (5 bases). Looked up from germline, CDR1 is SGHDN and CDR2 is FVKESK. The V end was cut by 2 bases, the J end by 10 bases, with 14 bases between. This CDR3 has 13 amino acids. The CDR3 loop is CASSQLSGALAFF. In DNA form, the CDR3 reads TGTGCCAGCAGCCAACTCTCCGGGGCTCTAGCTTTCTTT.

This clonotype was picked up a small number of times. The CDR3 region has the DNA TGTGCCAGCAGACCAACACCTGCAGCTGGGCAGTACTTC. Protein: CASRPTPAAGQYF. The genes are TRBV2 and TRBJ2-7; D gene unclear. This CDR3 comprises 13 residues. The ends were cut back, 6 bases at V and 9 bases at J, with 18 bases in the middle. Germline CDR1 SNHLY, CDR2 FYNNEI.

This clonotype has just a few counts. The rearrangement links TRBV29-1 to TRBJ2-7; either TRBD1 or TRBD2 may fit D (5 bases each). Between the trimmed V and J ends, which lost 0 bases and 0 bases, there was a span of 15 bases. Germline CDR1 and CDR2: SQVTM and ANQGSEA. The CDR3 runs to 16 residues. Here the CDR3 reads CSVEDRQGRSSYEQYF. The CDR3 DNA reads TGCAGCGTTGAAGATCGGCAGGGACGTAGCTCCTACGAGCAGTACTTC.